This TCR beta chain was captured in a study of shared clonotypes between healthy human individuals. Germline values: CDR1 SGHTA, CDR2 FQGNSA. This CDR3 has 16 residues. V was clipped by 5 bases and J by 0 bases; unmatched bases: 9. It was into CD45RA+ naive and CD45RA-negative memory subsets that the CD4+ cells were split. Study outcomes and limitations: Naive subsets usually exceeded memory subsets in estimated richness. Clonotypes not shared had lower generation probabilities than those common to all four donors.

With respect to this clone: Its antigen is undetermined.

Samples underwent the assay at deep level. Assay used: immunoSEQ multiplex PCR; TCRdb lists only in-frame clones, some missing. The sample has 2,500,000 or so clones; over 85% are singletons. The sample consisted of naive CD4+ T cells sorted from blood. Subset: CD45RA+ positively selected. This TCR came from a man aged 18 to 29 in good health. This chain connects TRBV7-2 to TRBJ1-2; 7 bases are a match to TRBD1. The DNA for the CDR3 is TGTGCCAGCAGCCGGACAGGCGGTTCAGCTAACTATGGCTACACCTTC. Amino acid sequence: CASSRTGGSANYGYTF.